This T cell receptor beta chain was obtained from a study of response to subunit inactivated influenza vaccine. Study-wide results and caveats: With each seasonal influenza vaccination, the authors suggested, few new T cells are recruited.

This clonotype was found a few times. Antigen: not known. TCRdb independently ran MiXCR on the RT-PCR reads; one entry per CDR3 protein. Found here are approximately 480,000 distinct CDR3 sequences, roughly 9.7% of them singletons; the top ten hold approximately 12%. The TCR originated in a man aged 45-65 years who received an inactivated influenza vaccine. The sample was PBMCs from blood, taken 40 to 50 days after vaccination.

The CDR3 DNA reads as TGTGCCAGCAGCTTCCAGGACAGGGGGCAGACTGAAGCTTTCTTT. Encoded protein: CASSFQDRGQTEAFF. The chain joins TRBV7-2 to TRBJ1-1; 11 positions agree with TRBD1. Germline lookup yields CDR1 SGHTA and CDR2 FQGNSA. J lost 5 bases, V lost 3 bases, and 5 bases had no gene match. The CDR3 length is 15 residues.